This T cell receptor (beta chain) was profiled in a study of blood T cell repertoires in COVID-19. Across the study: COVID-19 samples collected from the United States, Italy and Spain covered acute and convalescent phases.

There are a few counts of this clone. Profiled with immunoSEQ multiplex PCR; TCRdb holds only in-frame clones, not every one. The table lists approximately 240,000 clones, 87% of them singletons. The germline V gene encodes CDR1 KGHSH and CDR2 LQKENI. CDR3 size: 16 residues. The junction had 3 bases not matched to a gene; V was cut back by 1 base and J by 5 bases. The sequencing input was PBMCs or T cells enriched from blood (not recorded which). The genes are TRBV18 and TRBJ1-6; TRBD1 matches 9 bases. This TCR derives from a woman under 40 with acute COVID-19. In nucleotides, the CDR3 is TGTGCCAGCTCACCACTAGACAGGGGGAATAATTCACCCCTCCACTTT. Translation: CASSPLDRGNNSPLHF.